Each of the 28 T cell receptor beta chains below was sequenced from the same sample in a study of human T cells and chemical hapten exposure. Time point here: pre-sensitization, week 0. The treatment was: therapeutic diphenylcyclopropenone sensitization with weekly scalp DPC. MiXCR, applied by TCRdb to the RACE reads, yields one record per CDR3 protein. This sample yields 180,000 or so distinct CDR3 sequences, of which roughly 30% are seen a single time; less than 3.5% belongs to the top ten. Specimen: whole blood, collected in connection with sensitization to the hapten diphenylcyclopropenone (DPC). These TCRs come from a woman aged 25-40 years with alopecia areata. Some clones in this sample may be carry-over from other donors' samples.

This chain joins TRBV7-9 and TRBJ2-1, with 8 bases lining up with TRBD2. Germline V gene sequence: CDR1 SEHNR, CDR2 FQNEAQ (reference sequence). The CDR3 runs 16 residues. V lost 2 bases, J lost 3 bases, and 6 bases stayed unmatched. In nucleotides, the CDR3 is TGTGCCAGCAGCTTAACCACTAGCGGATTCTACAATGAGCAGTTCTTC. Translating it yields CASSLTTSGFYNEQFF.

The chain uses TRBV6-2 or TRBV6-3 and TRBJ2-3, with D perhaps matching TRBD1 (6 bases). This CDR3 contains 13 residues. V was clipped by 6 bases and J by 7 bases, with 14 bases between them. The germline V gene has CDR1 MNHEY and CDR2 SVGEGT. In DNA form, the CDR3 reads TGTGCCAGCAGCAATGGACAGCTTTATACGCAGTATTTT. Its translation: CASSNGQLYTQYF.

In this sample, this clonotype turned up a few times. The gene calls are TRBV28 and TRBJ1-2; TRBD1 matches at 7 bases. The V and J ends lost 1 base and 0 bases, in that order; junction bases with no gene match: 5. Germline V gene data show CDR1 as MDHEN and CDR2 as SYDVKM. CDR3 length: 16 amino acids. The CDR3 nucleotides read TGTGCCAGCAGTTTATCGGGGAGGGGGCCTAACTATGGCTACACCTTC. Protein: CASSLSGRGPNYGYTF.

There are a few counts of this clonotype. The chain couples TRBV28 to TRBJ2-7; D may be TRBD2 (5 bases). Looked up from germline, CDR1 is MDHEN and CDR2 is SYDVKM. V lost 1 base and J lost 9, with 16 bases in between. This CDR3 has 14 residues. This CDR3 reads CASSLSQSGAGQYF. In DNA form, the CDR3 reads TGTGCCAGCAGTTTATCGCAGAGCGGCGCGGGGCAGTACTTC.

The CDR3 DNA reads TGTGCCAGCAGTTTGTTTGTTTTTGGGGGTTTAGTTAATGAGCAGTTCTTC. Translation: CASSLFVFGGLVNEQFF. The V call is TRBV28, the J call TRBJ2-1; D may correspond to TRBD1 or TRBD2 (5 bases each). From germline, CDR1 is MDHEN and CDR2 SYDVKM. The CDR3 loop spans 17 amino acids. V was clipped by 3 bases and J by 7 bases, with 22 bases between them.

The V gene is TRBV28, the J gene TRBJ1-1; TRBD1 matches at 7 bases. Germline CDR1 reads MDHEN; CDR2 reads SYDVKM. Unmatched junction bases numbered 13, after V lost 6 bases and J lost 6 bases. This CDR3 region has 15 residues. This chain's CDR3 is CASSLPPGGVAEAFF. CDR3 nucleotide sequence: TGTGCCAGCAGCCTACCTCCAGGGGGTGTCGCTGAAGCTTTCTTT.

With respect to this clonotype: Relative to the germline gene, one junction end is altered; a read error may explain this. J is TRBJ2-3 and V is TRBV5-1; 9 bases are shared with TRBD2. Per germline, CDR1 SGHRS and CDR2 YFSETQ. There are 16 residues in the CDR3. CDR3 protein: CASSLANSGGTDTQYF. The CDR3 nucleotides read TGCGCCAGCAGCTTGGCTAATAGCGGGGGAACAGATACGCAGTATTTC.

The chain links TRBV20-1 to TRBJ1-1; D unclear. This CDR3 has 16 residues. Germline CDR1 DFQATT, CDR2 SNEGSKA (reference sequence). V was cut by 0 bases and J by 1 base, with 15 bases left in between. The CDR3 DNA follows: TGCAGTGCTAGAGATTCGAGGAGAGCAGCGAACACTGAAGCTTTCTTT. It specifies CSARDSRRAANTEAFF.

This clonotype was counted a few times. The chain joins TRBV5-1 to TRBJ2-7; D is ambiguous. CDR1 SGHRS and CDR2 YFSETQ come from the germline V gene. The V gene lost 6 bases and the J gene lost 2 bases, with 3 bases spanning the gap. The CDR3 consists of 10 residues. Written as DNA, the CDR3 is TGCGCCAGCAAAACCTACGAGCAGTACTTC. As protein: CASKTYEQYF.

Points on this clonotype: At one of its ends the junction is not consistent with the germline gene, which may arise from a read error. This rearrangement joins TRBV4-2 to TRBJ2-3; D perhaps matches TRBD2 (5 bases). The CDR3 contains 17 residues. Germline V gene data show CDR1 as LGHNA and CDR2 as YNFKEQ. CDR3 nucleotides: TGTGTCAGCAGCCAAGATCAGGCGACTAAACACACAGATACGCAGTATTTT. It yields the protein CVSSQDQATKHTDTQYF.

This chain connects TRBV28 to TRBJ1-1; D possibly corresponds to TRBD1 (5 bases). The CDR3 spans 13 residues. The germline V gene has CDR1 MDHEN and CDR2 SYDVKM. V lost 3 bases and J lost 4, with 9 bases in between. Written as DNA, the CDR3 is TGTGCCAGCAGTTTTCCAGGGATCACTGAAGCTTTCTTT. Translating gives CASSFPGITEAFF.

V usage is TRBV7-2 and J usage is TRBJ2-3; D is undetermined. This CDR3 spans 15 amino acids. Germline V gene lookup returns CDR1 SGHTA and CDR2 FQGNSA. Trimming removed 2 bases at V and 5 bases at J, with 14 bases between. The CDR3: CASSLQRRLGDTQYF. The CDR3 nucleotides read TGTGCCAGCAGCTTACAAAGGAGATTGGGAGATACGCAGTATTTT. The variable domain in full, with the rest retrieved from reference TRBV7-2 and TRBJ2-3, is GAGVSQSPSNKVTEKGKDVELRCDPISGHTALYWYRQSLGQGLEFLIYFQGNSAPDKSGLPSDRFSAERTGGSVSTLTIQRTQQEDSAVYLCASSLQRRLGDTQYFGPGTRLTVL.

This clonotype was found once. The chain recombines TRBV10-3 with TRBJ1-1; D perhaps matches TRBD1 (6 bases). The V gene lost 7 bases and the J gene lost 4 bases, with 16 bases spanning the gap. Germline V gene lookup returns CDR1 ENHRY and CDR2 SYGVKD. There are 14 residues in the CDR3. The CDR3 sequence is CAITRGGQTTEAFF. The CDR3 nucleotides are TGTGCCATCACCCGGGGGGGGCAGACCACTGAAGCTTTCTTT.

V gene TRBV20-1 combines with J gene TRBJ1-4; D remains unclear. V was trimmed by 6 bases and J by 1 base, leaving 9 bases between them. Germline lookup yields CDR1 DFQATT and CDR2 SNEGSKA (reference sequence). This CDR3 comprises 13 residues. CDR3 loop: CSAKHGTNEKLFF. The DNA for the CDR3 is TGCAGTGCAAAGCACGGAACTAATGAAAAACTGTTTTTT.

The sample holds a few counts of this clonotype. The chain has TRBV12-3 or TRBV12-4 and TRBJ2-2, with 7 positions matching TRBD2. This CDR3 is 15 amino acids long. V was pared by 3 bases and J by 6 bases, with 7 bases of the junction left unmatched. CDR3 sequence reads: CASSFGGRVPGELFF. The CDR3 nucleotides read TGTGCCAGCAGTTTTGGCGGGAGAGTCCCCGGGGAGCTGTTTTTT.

This clonotype was counted ten times or more. The CDR3 reads CSVVPAGSEKLFF. The CDR3, as DNA: TGCAGCGTTGTCCCGGCGGGGAGTGAAAAACTGTTTTTT. The chain couples TRBV29-1 to TRBJ1-4; D unresolved. Germline values: CDR1 SQVTM, CDR2 ANQGSEA. The length of the CDR3 is 13 residues. Between the trimmed V and J ends, which lost 4 bases and 7 bases, there was a span of 13 bases.

This clonotype was counted a few times. The rearrangement joins TRBV29-1 to TRBJ2-1; a possible D gene is TRBD1 (5 bases). V lost 4 bases to trimming and J lost 8 bases, with 12 bases between them. There are 12 residues in the CDR3. Germline lookup yields CDR1 SQVTM and CDR2 ANQGSEA. The CDR3 spells CSVGRVNDEQFF. CDR3 nucleotides: TGCAGCGTTGGCAGGGTCAACGATGAGCAGTTCTTC.

This clonotype has only a few counts. The rearrangement joins TRBV12-3 or TRBV12-4 to TRBJ2-1; 11 positions match TRBD1. The CDR3 sequence is 16 residues long. After removal of 5 bases from V and 7 bases from J, the junction contained 10 bases not matched to a gene. The CDR3 sequence: CASSPGQGAMGNEQFF. The CDR3, as DNA: TGTGCCAGCAGTCCCGGACAGGGGGCTATGGGGAATGAGCAGTTCTTC.

V usage is TRBV11-2 and J usage is TRBJ1-5; D not resolved. The V end lost 2 bases, the J end lost 7 bases, and 9 bases lay between the germline ends. This CDR3 is 13 amino acids long. Germline V gene data show CDR1 as SGHAT and CDR2 as FQNNGV. CDR3 in amino acids: CASSLSLGQPQHF. CDR3 nucleotides: TGTGCCAGCAGCTTATCACTGGGCCAGCCCCAGCATTTT.

V gene TRBV5-1 combines with J gene TRBJ1-1; unclear D gene. The CDR3 contains 13 residues. Germline CDR1 is SGHRS and CDR2 is YFSETQ. The V end was cut by 0 bases, the J end by 7 bases, with 10 bases between. DNA for the CDR3: TGCGCCAGCAGCTTGGCAGGCAGGTTTGAAGCTTTCTTT. It yields the protein CASSLAGRFEAFF.

V gene TRBV5-1 combines with J gene TRBJ2-7, with D perhaps matching TRBD1 or TRBD2 (5 bases each). V was clipped by 3 bases and J by 1 base, with 11 bases between them. This CDR3 spans 14 amino acids. Looked up from germline, CDR1 is SGHRS and CDR2 is YFSETQ. The CDR3 DNA sequence: TGCGCCAGCAGCTGGGACGGGGCATCCTACGAGCAGTACTTC. This codes for CASSWDGASYEQYF.

The chain joins TRBV5-1 to TRBJ1-1; 8 bases are a match to TRBD1. V shed 4 bases, J shed 8 bases, and the junction held 7 bases outside the gene matches. CDR1 and CDR2 from the germline V gene are SGHRS and YFSETQ. This CDR3 has 13 amino acids. CDR3 residues: CASSPGQGSEAFF. CDR3 nucleotides: TGCGCCAGCAGCCCTGGACAGGGAAGCGAAGCTTTCTTT. Based on the CDR3 plus reference TRBV5-1 and TRBJ1-1, the full variable domain is KAGVTQTPRYLIKTRGQQVTLSCSPISGHRSVSWYQQTPGQGLQFLFEYFSETQRNKGNFPGRFSGRQFSNSRSEMNVSTLELGDSALYLCASSPGQGSEAFFGQGTRLTVV.

This chain connects TRBV7-2 to TRBJ2-1; the match to TRBD2 covers 9 bases. Germline V gene sequence: CDR1 SGHTA, CDR2 FQGNSA. The CDR3 totals 13 residues. The junction had 12 bases not matched to a gene; V was cut back by 5 bases and J by 16 bases. This chain's CDR3 is CASSPEGLAEQFF. As DNA, the CDR3 is TGTGCCAGCAGCCCCGAGGGACTAGCCGAACAATTCTTC.

The V call is TRBV28, the J call TRBJ2-3; no clear D. Germline V CDR1 and CDR2: MDHEN, SYDVKM. This CDR3 has 14 amino acids. V lost 5 bases and J lost 2, with 11 bases in between. The CDR3 sequence is CASSTPGITDTQYF. The DNA of the CDR3 is TGTGCCAGCAGTACCCCTGGGATCACAGATACGCAGTATTTT.

The chain uses TRBV6-2 or TRBV6-3 and TRBJ2-7; D uncertain. The ends were cut back, 1 base at V and 4 bases at J, with 2 bases in the middle. There are 11 residues in the CDR3. The germline V gene has CDR1 MNHEY and CDR2 SVGEGT. As DNA, the CDR3 is TGTGCCAGCAGTTACTTGTACGAGCAGTACTTC. Its protein is CASSYLYEQYF.

This chain connects TRBV20-1 to TRBJ2-3, with D perhaps being TRBD1 or TRBD2 (6 bases each). CDR3 size: 16 residues. Germline CDR1 reads DFQATT; CDR2 reads SNEGSKA (reference sequence). Trimming took off 6 bases at V and 0 bases at J, with 19 bases between the two ends. The CDR3 reads CSAPAWGATSTDTQYF. The CDR3 DNA follows: TGCAGTGCCCCGGCTTGGGGGGCCACTAGCACAGATACGCAGTATTTT.

This clonotype came up a few times. The chain has TRBV20-1 and TRBJ2-2; TRBD2 is a possible D gene (5 bases). V lost 3 bases to trimming and J lost 8 bases, with 7 bases between them. Germline CDR1 DFQATT, CDR2 SNEGSKA (reference sequence). The CDR3 runs to 11 residues. In DNA form, the CDR3 reads TGCAGTGCTAGTCGAGGGGGGGAGCTGTTTTTT. Translating it yields CSASRGGELFF.

This clonotype has just a few counts. The rearrangement uses TRBV7-2 and TRBJ2-5; unclear D gene. CDR3 length: 11 amino acids. V lost 3 bases, J lost 5 bases, and 4 bases lay in between. The V gene's germline CDR1 is SGHTA and CDR2 FQGNSA. The CDR3 region is CASSFYETQYF. The CDR3 DNA reads TGTGCCAGCAGCTTCTACGAGACCCAGTACTTC.